The 22 T cell receptor beta chains below all came from one sample that was sequenced in a study of neurological immune-mediated disorders. One entry per CDR3 protein, called by TCRdb with MiXCR from the 5' RACE reads. This sample has under 90,000 distinct CDR3 sequences; over 9% occur once, and the top ten carry under 2%. The specimen sequenced was PBMCs. The receptors stem from a man aged 35 to 55 in good health.

The sample holds many counts of this clonotype. The rearrangement uses TRBV20-1 and TRBJ1-2; the match to TRBD1 covers 11 bases. The V gene end was trimmed by 6 bases and the J gene end by 6 bases; junction bases not matched to a gene: 6. The CDR3 has 13 residues. Germline V CDR1 and CDR2: DFQATT, SNEGSKA (reference sequence). The CDR3 protein is CSARRTGGDGYTF. CDR3 sequence (DNA): TGCAGTGCCCGACGGACAGGGGGCGATGGCTACACCTTC.

Only a few counts were recorded for this clonotype. The V and J genes are TRBV19 and TRBJ2-1, with 11 nucleotides matching TRBD2. Germline values: CDR1 LNHDA, CDR2 SQIVND (reference sequence). The CDR3 extends over 15 amino acids. Trimming removed 3 bases from V and 4 bases from J; junction bases left unmatched: 2. CDR3 coding DNA: TGTGCCAGTAGTATGGGGACTAGCGGATACAATGAGCAGTTCTTC. Protein sequence: CASSMGTSGYNEQFF.

This chain connects TRBV18 to TRBJ2-2; 14 nucleotides line up with TRBD2. Germline V lookup: CDR1 KGHSH, CDR2 LQKENI. The CDR3 runs to 20 residues. V dropped 4 bases and J dropped 2; count of bases not matched to a gene: 12. This CDR3 is CASSRIAGTSGSRNTGELFF. The CDR3 nucleotides read TGTGCCAGCTCACGCATCGCCGGGACTAGCGGGAGTAGAAACACCGGGGAGCTGTTTTTT.

This clonotype was detected ten times or more. V gene TRBV6-6 combines with J gene TRBJ2-5; D gene uncertain. This CDR3 contains 10 residues. The V end was cut by 6 bases, the J end by 3 bases, with 2 bases between. The germline V gene has CDR1 MNHNY and CDR2 SVGAGI (reference sequence). The CDR3 reads CASREETQYF. DNA of the CDR3: TGTGCCAGCAGAGAAGAGACCCAGTACTTC.

In its sample, this clonotype was seen many times. This sequence joins TRBV29-1 and TRBJ2-3, with a possible D match to TRBD2 (6 bases). This CDR3 comprises 14 residues. V was clipped by 7 bases and J by 1 base, with 15 bases between them. Germline V gene lookup returns CDR1 SQVTM and CDR2 ANQGSEA. The CDR3 spells CSAFMTSGTDTQYF. In DNA, the CDR3 is TGCAGCGCTTTTATGACTAGTGGCACAGATACGCAGTATTTT.

This clonotype was counted many times. V usage is TRBV5-4 and J usage is TRBJ2-7; 9 nucleotides agree with TRBD1. Germline V CDR1 and CDR2: SGHNT, YYREEE (reference sequence). V gave up 3 bases and J gave up 3 bases; unmatched junction bases: 4. The CDR3 runs to 14 residues. For the CDR3, the DNA is TGTGCCAGCAGCTCTCGGACAGGGGACTACGAGCAGTACTTC. As protein: CASSSRTGDYEQYF. The whole variable domain, filled in from reference TRBV5-4 and TRBJ2-7, reads ETGVTQSPTHLIKTRGQQVTLRCSSQSGHNTVSWYQQALGQGPQFIFQYYREEENGRGNFPPRFSGLQFPNYSSELNVNALELDDSALYLCASSSRTGDYEQYFGPGTRLTVT.

This clonotype was seen ten or more times. V gene TRBV10-3 combines with J gene TRBJ2-2, with TRBD2 as a possible D gene (6 bases). V lost 8 bases and J lost 4, with 11 bases in between. Per germline, CDR1 ENHRY and CDR2 SYGVKD. The CDR3 sequence is 13 residues long. The DNA of the CDR3 is TGTGCCATCGGCCGGGAGAGCACCGGGGAGCTGTTTTTT. Protein product: CAIGRESTGELFF.

This clonotype has at least ten counts. The gene calls are TRBV28 and TRBJ2-3; 8 bases are shared with TRBD1. J gave up 2 bases and V 10 bases, and 8 bases lay outside the gene matches. The CDR3 contains 14 residues. Germline values: CDR1 MDHEN, CDR2 SYDVKM. DNA of the CDR3: TGTGCCACACCCGGGACAGGAGACACAGATACGCAGTATTTT. Protein: CATPGTGDTDTQYF.

In its sample, this clonotype was seen many times. V usage is TRBV30 and J usage is TRBJ1-1; D may be TRBD1 (5 bases). V gave up 0 bases and J gave up 4 bases, with 6 bases separating them. In germline, CDR1 is GTSNPN, CDR2 SVGIG (reference sequence). This CDR3 region has 12 residues. The CDR3 nucleotides are TGTGCCTGGAGTGTCGGGGGCACTGAAGCTTTCTTT. Protein sequence: CAWSVGGTEAFF.

This clonotype was observed at least ten times. This chain links TRBV5-5 with TRBJ1-2, with unresolved D. The germline V gene has CDR1 SGHKS and CDR2 YYEKEE (reference sequence). The CDR3 is made up of 13 amino acids. V was shortened by 5 bases and J by 0 bases, with 8 bases between the two germline ends. CDR3 bases: TGTGCCAGCAGGAGGCAGACTAACTATGGCTACACCTTC. It translates to CASRRQTNYGYTF.

This chain links TRBV7-2 with TRBJ2-1; tentative D call: TRBD2 (6 bases). From germline, CDR1 is SGHTA and CDR2 FQGNSA. The CDR3 extends over 20 amino acids. V lost 2 bases and J 4 bases, leaving 27 bases between the germline ends. CDR3 DNA sequence: TGTGCCAGCAGCTTACCACTAGACGGGAGTCCCCCAGCCATGTACAATGAGCAGTTCTTC. Amino acids: CASSLPLDGSPPAMYNEQFF.

This clonotype was observed many times. The chain carries TRBV28 and TRBJ2-3; D is unclear. V dropped 6 bases and J dropped 3 bases, with 13 bases sitting between them. The germline V gene encodes CDR1 MDHEN and CDR2 SYDVKM. The CDR3 loop spans 14 amino acids. DNA for the CDR3: TGTGCCAGCAGCTCTATTGACCCTACAGATACGCAGTATTTT. It encodes CASSSIDPTDTQYF.

The chain has TRBV3-1 and TRBJ2-5, with D uncertain. CDR3 length: 12 residues. Trimming shortened V by 0 bases and J by 5 bases, and 4 bases separated the two germline ends. CDR1 and CDR2 from the germline V gene are LGHDT and YNNKEL (reference sequence). CDR3 region: CASSQDRETQYF. CDR3 sequence (DNA): TGTGCCAGCAGCCAAGATCGGGAGACCCAGTACTTC.

This clonotype was counted ten times or more. The chain joins TRBV12-3 or TRBV12-4 to TRBJ1-3; D is ambiguous. V was trimmed by 1 base and J by 3 bases, leaving 7 bases between them. The CDR3 has 14 residues. The DNA for the CDR3 is TGTGCCAGCAGTTTAGACAGCTTTGGAAACACCATATATTTT. Amino acids: CASSLDSFGNTIYF.

This clonotype was seen a handful of times. The chain uses TRBV7-9 and TRBJ2-7; D not certain. CDR3 length: 12 amino acids. Germline V lookup: CDR1 SEHNR, CDR2 FQNEAQ (reference sequence). V shed 5 bases and J shed 5 bases, with 10 bases lying between them. The CDR3 protein is CASSLQTDEQYF. The CDR3 DNA follows: TGTGCCAGCAGCCTCCAGACCGACGAGCAGTACTTC.

This clonotype was counted once. The chain is built from TRBV19 and TRBJ2-3, with 8 bases that match TRBD1. V lost 9 bases, J lost 4 bases, and 18 bases stayed unmatched. This CDR3 comprises 17 residues. In germline, CDR1 is LNHDA, CDR2 SQIVND (reference sequence). CDR3 nucleotide sequence: TGTGCCAGAGCGATCGCGGGCAGGGGGCTCCTTTCAGATACGCAGTATTTT. Translating it yields CARAIAGRGLLSDTQYF.

This clonotype has ten or more counts. The chain links TRBV5-1 to TRBJ1-1; 7 nucleotides match TRBD1. The J segment lost 0 bases and the V segment lost 3 bases, leaving 23 bases of the junction unmatched. CDR1 is SGHRS and CDR2 is YFSETQ in the germline V gene. The CDR3 covers 21 residues. The CDR3 protein is CASSSTVRDSQVEGLNTEAFF. CDR3 DNA sequence: TGCGCCAGCAGCTCGACTGTCCGGGACAGCCAAGTTGAGGGTTTGAACACTGAAGCTTTCTTT.

This rearrangement joins TRBV7-9 to TRBJ1-2, with TRBD1 matching over 9 bases. CDR1 is SEHNR and CDR2 is FQNEAQ in the germline V gene (reference sequence). The CDR3 extends over 14 amino acids. With 6 bases clipped from V and 8 bases from J, the junction kept 10 bases outside the gene matches. The CDR3 coding sequence is TGTGCCAGCAGGTCGACCGGGACAGGGCTGGGCTACACCTTC. Translating it yields CASRSTGTGLGYTF.

This clonotype appeared many times. The germline gene is not matched at one end of the junction; a read error may be the cause. The CDR3 sequence: CASSPRDYHTGELFF. Written as DNA, the CDR3 is TGTGCTAGCAGCCCCCGGGACTACCACACCGGGGAGCTGTTTTTT. V is TRBV7-7 and J is TRBJ2-2; 7 positions match TRBD2. The germline gives CDR1 SSHAT, CDR2 FNYEAQ (reference sequence). The CDR3 has 15 amino acids.

For the CDR3, the DNA is TGTGCCAAACGGACCTTACTACACACTGAAGCTTTCTTT. Translating it yields CAKRTLLHTEAFF. The rearrangement uses TRBV7-2 and TRBJ1-1; D remains unclear. The V gene lost 10 bases and the J gene lost 3 bases, with 15 bases spanning the gap. The CDR3 runs 13 residues. Germline V gene data show CDR1 as SGHTA and CDR2 as FQGNSA.

This clonotype was observed at least ten times. In nucleotides, the CDR3 is TGCAGCGTTGATGGGCAGATCAGCTCCTACAATGAGCAGTTCTTC. As protein: CSVDGQISSYNEQFF. The gene calls are TRBV29-1 and TRBJ2-1; D not resolved. Germline assignment: CDR1 SQVTM and CDR2 ANQGSEA. This CDR3 is built from 15 residues. V was cut by 3 bases and J by 0 bases, with 12 bases left in between.

This clonotype has at least ten counts. V and J are TRBV19 and TRBJ2-1, with TRBD1 matching over 8 bases. The CDR3 runs 14 residues. CDR1 is LNHDA and CDR2 is SQIVND in the germline V gene (reference sequence). V lost 5 bases and J lost 8; bases outside the gene matches: 8. This CDR3 is CASSADRVRDEQFF. The CDR3 DNA follows: TGTGCCAGTAGTGCGGACAGGGTTAGGGATGAGCAGTTCTTC.